What follows describes a single T cell receptor beta chain. Its antigen is not yet known. Base quality data are lacking; no much larger clone is found one base away. The sample comes from a study of radiotherapy plus CTLA-4 blockade in lung cancer (dated by TCRdb to the late 2010s). The study in broad terms: Among enrolled patients, 15% to 20% had an objective response and about 30% reached disease control.

V was cut back by 1 base and J by 6 bases, leaving a gap of 13 bases between them. Counted from cysteine to phenylalanine, this CDR3 has 15 amino acids. The retained sequence is limited to the CDR3, 45 bases, with the frame set at the first base. Taken from the germline V gene, the CDR1 and CDR2 loops are MNHNS and SASEGT. The study tested focal radiation therapy combined with CTLA-4 blockade (ipilimumab) in patients with chemo-refractory metastatic non-small-cell lung cancer. The library was produced with the immunoSEQ multiplex PCR assay. TCRdb mirrors the immuneACCESS table, restricted to in-frame sequences. Some clones are absent from its copies; in checked studies, under half trace to an unresolved V gene, and the reason for the others is unknown. This sample comprises approximately 50,000 clones, approximately 70% of them detected only once. The ten largest clones add up to around 3.3% of the sample.

General conclusions and limits of the study: The strongest predictors of response were reported to be early dynamic shifts in blood T cell clones along with a rise in serum interferon-beta following radiation. After treatment with radiotherapy and ipilimumab, TCR clones that originated in tumors expanded in peripheral blood.

This clonotype was sampled from a human donor with non-small cell lung cancer who had a complete response to radiotherapy plus ipilimumab. The sequence links TRBV6-1 to TRBJ1-5; the D gene is perhaps TRBD1, from 5 matching bases. Sequencing used peripheral blood, obtained from a patient treated with radiotherapy plus ipilimumab. The DNA sequence is given as TGTGCCAGCAGTGAAGTTTGGCAGGGTGCTCAGCCCCAGCATTTT. The translation is CASSEVWQGAQPQHF.